This TCR beta chain was captured by sequencing in a study of technical replicates of blood from several donors. V gave up 3 bases and J gave up 5 bases, with 10 bases separating them. Germline V gene data show CDR1 as MNHEY and CDR2 as SMNVEV (reference sequence). The CDR3 sequence is 13 residues long. Repertoires were generated with immunoSEQ multiplex PCR, while TCRdb's copy carries only in-frame clones and drops some. This sample has tens of thousands of clones, with 85% to 95% found just once. Source material: T cells isolated from PBMCs. The chain combines TRBV27 with TRBJ2-5; D ambiguous. The receptor was isolated from a human donor in good health. The CDR3 spells CASSFGGGETQYF. The CDR3 DNA reads TGTGCCAGCAGTTTTGGTGGTGGCGAGACCCAGTACTTC.